This TCR beta chain was retrieved from a study of cytomegalovirus exposure and HLA in healthy donors. Notes on the study in general: It was reportedly the case that the classifier diagnosed cytomegalovirus status with high specificity and sensitivity.

The J segment lost 5 bases and the V segment lost 6 bases, leaving 3 bases of the junction unmatched. Germline V gene data show CDR1 as SNHLY and CDR2 as FYNNEI. There are 12 residues in the CDR3. TCRdb's copy holds only in-frame clones and misses some; the assay was immunoSEQ multiplex PCR. The repertoire consists of some 170,000 clones, with about 89% occurring once and the leading ten covering 2% to 3%. Only a few counts were recorded for this clone. Its antigen is not identified. The receptor was isolated from a man between 18 and 35 years old in good health and CMV-seropositive. The V and J genes are TRBV2 and TRBJ1-2; 7 positions match TRBD1. Sample: PBMCs. CDR3 sequence: CASSEGAYGYTF. In DNA form, the CDR3 reads TGTGCCAGCAGCGAGGGGGCATATGGCTACACCTTC.